The next 31 T cell receptor beta chains were all read from a single sample in a study of blood T cell repertoires in COVID-19. The repertoire was sequenced with immunoSEQ multiplex PCR; TCRdb's copy has only in-frame clones and lacks some. The sample consists of around 620,000 clones, over 80% of them appearing once. The material sequenced was peripheral blood. These receptors all stem from a woman between 18 and 30 years old with acute or convalescent COVID-19.

The CDR3 region has the DNA TGTGCCAGCAGCCCCGAGATGAGCAGGGGGGCGTGGGAGCAGTACTTC. It specifies CASSPEMSRGAWEQYF. The J gene is TRBJ2-7, the V gene TRBV9, with D maybe TRBD1 (7 bases). Germline loops: CDR1 SGDLS, CDR2 YYNGEE. The V gene lost 4 bases and the J gene lost 7 bases, with 24 bases spanning the gap. The CDR3 contains 16 residues.

The chain joins TRBV6-5 to TRBJ1-6; TRBD1 aligns across 8 bases. The CDR3 has 12 amino acids. Unmatched junction bases numbered 3, after V lost 7 bases and J lost 10 bases. CDR1 is MNHEY, CDR2 SVGAGI, per germline. Written as DNA, the CDR3 is TGTGCCAGCACCAACAGGGGGTCACCCCTCCACTTT. This gives the protein CASTNRGSPLHF.

The gene calls are TRBV11-2 and TRBJ2-6; no clear D. The CDR3 runs to 13 residues. Per the germline V gene, CDR1 is SGHAT and CDR2 is FQNNGV. V gave up 5 bases and J gave up 6 bases, with 8 bases separating them. The CDR3 region is CASSPLLANVLTF. CDR3 bases: TGTGCCAGCAGCCCCCTCCTGGCCAACGTCCTGACTTTC.

The rearrangement uses TRBV12-3 or TRBV12-4 and TRBJ2-2; D remains unclear. The V and J ends lost 2 bases and 5 bases respectively, with 6 bases between them. There are 13 residues in the CDR3. CDR3 amino acids: CASSLLFTGELFF. As DNA, the CDR3 is TGTGCCAGCAGTTTATTATTTACCGGGGAGCTGTTTTTT.

The chain carries TRBV27 and TRBJ2-4, with D possibly being TRBD2 (5 bases). CDR1 is MNHEY, CDR2 SMNVEV, per germline (reference sequence). The ends were cut back, 6 bases at V and 1 base at J, with 13 bases in the middle. This CDR3 spans 15 amino acids. CDR3 protein: CASSMPGDAKNIQYF. The CDR3 DNA reads TGTGCCAGCAGCATGCCCGGGGATGCCAAAAACATTCAGTACTTC.

This clone was seen just once. The chain combines TRBV24-1 with TRBJ2-7; the D gene is possibly TRBD1 (8 bases). This CDR3 has 16 amino acids. Germline-derived CDR1 and CDR2 are KGHDR and SFDVKD. The V gene lost 4 bases and the J gene lost 1 base, with 16 bases spanning the gap. As DNA, the CDR3 is TGTGCCACCAGTGAGCCGACAGGGGAGGGGTCCTACGAGCAGTACTTC. Amino acid sequence: CATSEPTGEGSYEQYF.

The CDR3: CASSEGDRGLYEQYF. The CDR3 nucleotides read TGTGCCAGCAGTGAAGGGGACAGGGGGCTCTACGAGCAGTACTTC. This rearrangement joins TRBV6-1 to TRBJ2-7, with 12 positions matching TRBD1. V lost 1 base and J lost 3; bases outside the gene matches: 1. CDR1 and CDR2 from the germline V gene are MNHNS and SASEGT. CDR3 length: 15 amino acids.

The CDR3 nucleotides are TGTGCCAGCAGTTTCGGGAGTCAAGCTTTCTTT. Protein: CASSFGSQAFF. The V gene is TRBV12-3 or TRBV12-4, the J gene TRBJ1-1, with D uncertain. The CDR3 contains 11 residues. The V gene lost 3 bases and the J gene lost 9 bases, with 8 bases spanning the gap.

V gene TRBV5-5 combines with J gene TRBJ1-2, with TRBD1 as a possible D gene (6 bases). The germline V gene has CDR1 SGHKS and CDR2 YYEKEE (reference sequence). The CDR3 loop spans 12 amino acids. V was pared by 4 bases and J by 8 bases, with 12 bases between. CDR3 region: CASSPRGGGYTF. In DNA form, the CDR3 reads TGTGCCAGCAGCCCACGGGGGGGCGGCTACACCTTC.

This chain connects TRBV20-1 to TRBJ1-1; tentatively, D is TRBD1 (5 bases). Trimming shortened V by 6 bases and J by 3 bases, and 5 bases separated the two germline ends. Looked up from germline, CDR1 is DFQATT and CDR2 is SNEGSKA (reference sequence). This CDR3 is 10 amino acids long. As DNA, the CDR3 is TGCAGTGCAGGGGACACTGAAGCTTTCTTT. Protein: CSAGDTEAFF.

This clone was counted once. The gene calls are TRBV5-1 and TRBJ1-2; the D gene is possibly TRBD1 (5 bases). Trimming removed 0 bases from V and 4 bases from J, with 7 bases in between. The CDR3 has 13 amino acids. Per germline, CDR1 SGHRS and CDR2 YFSETQ. CDR3 nucleotides: TGCGCCAGCAGCTTGGGGGGCACCTATGGCTACACCTTC. Translation gives CASSLGGTYGYTF.

The chain uses TRBV11-2 and TRBJ2-6; D gene uncertain. Germline V gene sequence: CDR1 SGHAT, CDR2 FQNNGV. The V end lost 5 bases, the J end lost 4 bases, and 12 bases lay between the germline ends. The CDR3 spans 15 residues. CDR3 loop: CASSQSLLGANVLTF. The CDR3 bases are TGTGCCAGCAGCCAGTCCCTCCTCGGGGCCAACGTCCTGACTTTC.

The CDR3 coding sequence is TGTGCCAGCAGCCAACAGGGGGTAGAGCAGTACTTC. As protein: CASSQQGVEQYF. The V call is TRBV7-9, the J call TRBJ2-7; 8 bases line up with TRBD1. V lost 5 bases to trimming and J lost 7 bases; unmatched junction nucleotides: 4. Germline V gene lookup returns CDR1 SEHNR and CDR2 FQNEAQ (reference sequence). The CDR3 extends over 12 amino acids.

The chain combines TRBV19 with TRBJ2-1, with 9 bases matching TRBD2. The CDR3 loop spans 16 amino acids. Germline V gene sequence: CDR1 LNHDA, CDR2 SQIVND (reference sequence). With 3 bases clipped from V and 3 bases from J, the junction kept 6 bases outside the gene matches. The CDR3 sequence is CASSIRRGGLYNEQFF. The CDR3 nucleotides read TGTGCCAGTAGTATTAGGCGGGGGGGCCTCTACAATGAGCAGTTCTTC.

V and J are TRBV7-8 and TRBJ1-2, with 8 bases aligning to TRBD1. V was pared by 2 bases and J by 8 bases, with 7 bases of the junction left unmatched. CDR1 is SGHVS and CDR2 is FQNEAQ in the germline V gene. The CDR3 extends over 14 amino acids. The CDR3 DNA sequence: TGTGCCAGCAGCTTAACCCGGGACAGGAGGGGCTACACCTTC. Amino acid sequence: CASSLTRDRRGYTF.

The chain employs TRBV20-1 and TRBJ1-1; D call uncertain. The germline V gene has CDR1 DFQATT and CDR2 SNEGSKA (reference sequence). The CDR3 is made up of 14 amino acids. Trimming took off 3 bases at V and 1 base at J, with 12 bases between the two ends. The CDR3 loop is CSASVGSGNTEAFF. DNA of the CDR3: TGCAGTGCTAGTGTTGGTTCGGGGAACACTGAAGCTTTCTTT.

The V gene is TRBV30, the J gene TRBJ1-1; D may be TRBD1 (5 bases). Trimming cost V 0 bases and J 1 base, with 9 bases left between them. The V gene's germline CDR1 is GTSNPN and CDR2 SVGIG (reference sequence). This CDR3 is built from 14 residues. The CDR3 protein is CAWSVPGQNTEAFF. The CDR3 DNA reads TGTGCCTGGAGTGTTCCAGGGCAGAACACTGAAGCTTTCTTT.

V and J are TRBV5-6 and TRBJ2-2; the match to TRBD2 covers 16 bases. The CDR3 is 18 amino acids. Germline V gene lookup returns CDR1 SGHDT and CDR2 YYEEEE. J lost 4 bases, V lost 3 bases, and 6 bases had no gene match. Here the CDR3 reads CASSSGTSGGVSTGELFF. The CDR3 nucleotides read TGTGCCAGCAGCTCCGGGACTAGCGGGGGGGTGAGCACCGGGGAGCTGTTTTTT.

The rearrangement uses TRBV6-5 and TRBJ2-5, with D perhaps TRBD2 (6 bases). The germline V gene has CDR1 MNHEY and CDR2 SVGAGI. Trimming took 6 bases from V and 1 from J, leaving 12 bases between them. The length of the CDR3 is 14 residues. The CDR3 DNA follows: TGTGCCAGCAGCGAGATGGGACTCCAAGAGACCCAGTACTTC. Its translation: CASSEMGLQETQYF.

The CDR3 here is CASSIGAGYYEQYF. The CDR3 nucleotides read TGTGCCAGTAGTATAGGGGCAGGGTACTACGAGCAGTACTTC. The genes are TRBV19 and TRBJ2-7; D possibly corresponds to TRBD1 (5 bases). The germline V and J ends were trimmed by 1 base and 3 bases, with 10 bases remaining between them. This CDR3 comprises 14 residues. Per germline, CDR1 LNHDA and CDR2 SQIVND (reference sequence).

This chain connects TRBV7-6 to TRBJ2-2, with 8 bases matching TRBD2. Germline-derived CDR1 and CDR2 are SGHVS and FNYEAQ. CDR3 length: 16 amino acids. Trimming took 5 bases from V and 0 from J; bases not matched to a gene: 5. CDR3: CASSKELAANTGELFF. The CDR3 coding sequence is TGTGCCAGCAGCAAAGAACTAGCGGCGAACACCGGGGAGCTGTTTTTT.

This rearrangement joins TRBV6-5 to TRBJ1-4; tentatively, D is TRBD1 (6 bases). With 5 bases removed from V and 15 bases from J, the gap between germline ends came to 16 bases. The CDR3 totals 12 residues. From germline, CDR1 is MNHEY and CDR2 SVGAGI. The CDR3 protein is CASSPGGGSLFF. For the CDR3, the DNA is TGTGCCAGCAGTCCCGGGGGGGGCTCCTTGTTTTTT.

The V and J genes are TRBV2 and TRBJ1-2; perhaps TRBD1 as D (5 bases). V lost 7 bases, J lost 5 bases, and 11 bases lay in between. This CDR3 has 12 amino acids. Per germline, CDR1 SNHLY and CDR2 FYNNEI. Here the CDR3 reads CASMGQSYGYTF. The DNA of the CDR3 is TGTGCCAGCATGGGGCAGTCATATGGCTACACCTTC.

This clone was counted once. V usage is TRBV7-7 and J usage is TRBJ2-1, with 7 bases matching TRBD2. Trimming cost V 1 base and J 5 bases; bases outside gene matches: 5. There are 15 residues in the CDR3. Germline values: CDR1 SSHAT, CDR2 FNYEAQ (reference sequence). CDR3 sequence: CASSLGSGAHNEQFF. In DNA form, the CDR3 reads TGTGCCAGCAGCTTAGGGAGCGGGGCACACAATGAGCAGTTCTTC.

V gene TRBV25-1 combines with J gene TRBJ2-7; the match to TRBD2 covers 7 bases. Germline-derived CDR1 and CDR2 are MGHDK and SYGVNS. The CDR3 extends over 15 amino acids. Losses at the gene ends were 2 bases for V and 6 bases for J; bases not matched to a gene: 10. Here the CDR3 reads CASSERGGWALEQYF. The CDR3 nucleotides read TGTGCCAGCAGTGAACGGGGAGGGTGGGCGCTCGAGCAGTACTTC.

This chain links TRBV3-1 (or the pseudogene TRBV3-2) with TRBJ2-4; no definite D call. Trimming took 0 bases from V and 4 from J, leaving 16 bases between them. Germline CDR1 is LGHDT and CDR2 is YNNKEL (reference sequence). The CDR3 is made up of 17 amino acids. CDR3: CASSQDFTLSQKNIQYF. The CDR3 nucleotides read TGTGCCAGCAGCCAAGATTTTACCCTATCCCAAAAAAACATTCAGTACTTC.

The chain carries TRBV9 and TRBJ1-5; no clear D. The V end lost 3 bases, the J end lost 0 bases, and 7 bases lay between the germline ends. The germline CDR1 and CDR2 sequences are SGDLS and YYNGEE. The CDR3 has 14 residues. The CDR3 region has the DNA TGTGCCAGCAGCGAACGGGGTAGCAATCAGCCCCAGCATTTT. It is translated as CASSERGSNQPQHF.

V gene TRBV6-5 combines with J gene TRBJ2-6; D gene unclear. V lost 4 bases to trimming and J lost 1 base, with 8 bases between them. CDR1 is MNHEY and CDR2 is SVGAGI in the germline V gene. This CDR3 has 15 amino acids. DNA of the CDR3: TGTGCCAGCAGTTCTGTCAGTTCTGGGGCCAACGTCCTGACTTTC. This translates into CASSSVSSGANVLTF.

This clone was found a few times. The gene calls are TRBV30 and TRBJ1-5; D is perhaps TRBD1 (5 bases). Germline V CDR1 and CDR2: GTSNPN, SVGIG (reference sequence). CDR3 length equals 15 residues. V was clipped by 1 base and J by 7 bases, with 17 bases between them. DNA for the CDR3: TGTGCCTGGAGTGGCCCGACAGACTCAAGCCAGCCCCAGCATTTT. Translated, it gives CAWSGPTDSSQPQHF.

The rearrangement links TRBV29-1 to TRBJ1-1, with a possible D match to TRBD1 (5 bases). V was trimmed by 7 bases and J by 5 bases, leaving 17 bases between them. This CDR3 has 13 residues. The germline gives CDR1 SQVTM, CDR2 ANQGSEA. As DNA, the CDR3 is TGCAGCGCCAAGGGCAGGGAGGGGACTGAAGCTTTCTTT. Translation gives CSAKGREGTEAFF.

The rearrangement joins TRBV7-9 to TRBJ1-5; D is ambiguous. Per the germline V gene, CDR1 is SEHNR and CDR2 is FQNEAQ (reference sequence). This CDR3 spans 15 amino acids. V dropped 6 bases and J dropped 9 bases, with 21 bases sitting between them. DNA for the CDR3: TGTGCCAGCAGTTCAGATGGGGAGGGAGGTAGGCCCCAGCATTTT. This translates into CASSSDGEGGRPQHF.